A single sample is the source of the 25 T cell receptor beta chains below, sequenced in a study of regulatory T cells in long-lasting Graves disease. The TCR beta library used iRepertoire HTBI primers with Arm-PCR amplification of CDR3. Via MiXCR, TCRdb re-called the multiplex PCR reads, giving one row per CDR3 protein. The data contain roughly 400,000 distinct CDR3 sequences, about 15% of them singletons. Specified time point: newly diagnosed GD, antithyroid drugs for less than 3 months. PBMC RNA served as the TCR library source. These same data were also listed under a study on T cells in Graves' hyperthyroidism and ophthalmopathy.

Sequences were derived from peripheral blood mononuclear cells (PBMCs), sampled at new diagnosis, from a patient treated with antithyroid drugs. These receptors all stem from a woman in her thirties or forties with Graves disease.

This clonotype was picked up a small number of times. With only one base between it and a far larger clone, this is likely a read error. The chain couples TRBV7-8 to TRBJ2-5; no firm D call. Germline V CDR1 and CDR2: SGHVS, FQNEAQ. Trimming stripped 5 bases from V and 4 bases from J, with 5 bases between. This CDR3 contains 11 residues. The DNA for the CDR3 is TGTGCCAGCAGCCCCCCAGAGACCCAGTACTTC. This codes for CASSPPETQYF.

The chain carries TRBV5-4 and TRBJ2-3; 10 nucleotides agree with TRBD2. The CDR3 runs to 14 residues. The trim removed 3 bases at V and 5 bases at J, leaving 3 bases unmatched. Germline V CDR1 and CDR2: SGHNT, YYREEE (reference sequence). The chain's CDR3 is CASSYRLAGDTQYF. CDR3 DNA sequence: TGTGCCAGCAGCTACAGACTAGCGGGAGATACGCAGTATTTT.

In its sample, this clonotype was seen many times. The CDR3 DNA follows: TGTGCCAGCAGCTCCCCGACTAGCGGGGGGCGAGGCACCGGGGAGCTGTTTTTT. As protein: CASSSPTSGGRGTGELFF. This chain connects TRBV11-3 to TRBJ2-2, with 13 bases that match TRBD2. The CDR3 length is 18 residues. The trim removed 4 bases at V and 4 bases at J, leaving 9 bases unmatched. Germline-derived CDR1 and CDR2 are SGHNT and YENEEA.

As DNA, the CDR3 is TGCGCCAGCAGCCAATCTCAATACCAAGAGACCCAGTACTTC. It yields the protein CASSQSQYQETQYF. The rearrangement uses TRBV4-1 and TRBJ2-5; D is uncertain. CDR3 length: 14 amino acids. Per the germline V gene, CDR1 is MGHRA and CDR2 is YSYEKL. V lost 2 bases to trimming and J lost 0 bases, with 7 bases between them.

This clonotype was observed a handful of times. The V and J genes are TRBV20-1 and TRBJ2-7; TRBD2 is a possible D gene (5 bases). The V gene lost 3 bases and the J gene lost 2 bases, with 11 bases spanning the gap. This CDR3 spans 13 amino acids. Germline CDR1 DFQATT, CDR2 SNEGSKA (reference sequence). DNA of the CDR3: TGCAGTGCTAGTGTCGGGAAACCCTACGAGCAGTACTTC. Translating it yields CSASVGKPYEQYF.

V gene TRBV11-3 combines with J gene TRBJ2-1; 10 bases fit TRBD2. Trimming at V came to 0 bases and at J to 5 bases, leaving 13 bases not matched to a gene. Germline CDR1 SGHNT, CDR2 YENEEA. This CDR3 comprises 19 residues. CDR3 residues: CASSLDGPLAGGSDNEQFF. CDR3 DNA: TGTGCCAGCAGCTTAGATGGGCCGTTAGCGGGAGGTTCGGACAATGAGCAGTTCTTC.

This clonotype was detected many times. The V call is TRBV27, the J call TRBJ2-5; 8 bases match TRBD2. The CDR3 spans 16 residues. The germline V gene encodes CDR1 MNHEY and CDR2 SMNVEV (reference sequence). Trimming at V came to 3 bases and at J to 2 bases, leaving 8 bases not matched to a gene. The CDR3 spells CASSFFAGGLQETQYF. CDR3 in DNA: TGTGCCAGCAGTTTCTTTGCGGGAGGACTTCAAGAGACCCAGTACTTC.

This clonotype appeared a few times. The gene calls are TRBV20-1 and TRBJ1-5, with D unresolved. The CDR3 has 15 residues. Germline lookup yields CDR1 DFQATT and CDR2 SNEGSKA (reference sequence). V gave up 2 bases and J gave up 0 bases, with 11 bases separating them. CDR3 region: CSARFTENSNQPQHF. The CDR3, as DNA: TGCAGTGCTAGATTCACAGAAAATAGCAATCAGCCCCAGCATTTT.

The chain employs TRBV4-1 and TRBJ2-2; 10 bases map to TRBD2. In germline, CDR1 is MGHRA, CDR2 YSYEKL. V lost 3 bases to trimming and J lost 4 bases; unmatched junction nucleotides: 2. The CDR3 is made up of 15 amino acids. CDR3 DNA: TGCGCCAGCAGCCACCGGACTAGCGGCACCGGGGAGCTGTTTTTT. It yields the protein CASSHRTSGTGELFF.

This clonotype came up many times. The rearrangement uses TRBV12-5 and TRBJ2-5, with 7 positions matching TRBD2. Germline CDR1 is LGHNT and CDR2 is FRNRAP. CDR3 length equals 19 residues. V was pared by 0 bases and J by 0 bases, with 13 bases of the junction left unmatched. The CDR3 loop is CASGLVPGGRPTYQETQYF. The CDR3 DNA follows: TGTGCTAGTGGTTTGGTACCCGGGGGGAGGCCAACGTACCAAGAGACCCAGTACTTC.

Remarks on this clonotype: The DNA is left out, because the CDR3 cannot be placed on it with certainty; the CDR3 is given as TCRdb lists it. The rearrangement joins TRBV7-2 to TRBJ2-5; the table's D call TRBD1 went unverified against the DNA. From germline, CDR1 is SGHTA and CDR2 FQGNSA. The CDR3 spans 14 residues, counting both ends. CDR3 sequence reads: CASSLFGNGATKYF.

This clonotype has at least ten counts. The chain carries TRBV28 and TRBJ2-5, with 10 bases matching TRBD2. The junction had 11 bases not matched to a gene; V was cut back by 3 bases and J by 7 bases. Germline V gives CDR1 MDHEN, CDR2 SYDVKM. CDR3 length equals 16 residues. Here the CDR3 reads CASSLSSGRSVGTQYF. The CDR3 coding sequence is TGTGCCAGCAGTTTGAGTAGCGGGAGGTCGGTGGGGACCCAGTACTTC. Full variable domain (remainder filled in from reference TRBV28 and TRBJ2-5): DVKVTQSSRYLVKRTGEKVFLECVQDMDHENMFWYRQDPGLGLRLIYFSYDVKMKEKGDIPEGYSVSREKKERFSLILESASTNQTSMYLCASSLSSGRSVGTQYFGPGTRLLVL.

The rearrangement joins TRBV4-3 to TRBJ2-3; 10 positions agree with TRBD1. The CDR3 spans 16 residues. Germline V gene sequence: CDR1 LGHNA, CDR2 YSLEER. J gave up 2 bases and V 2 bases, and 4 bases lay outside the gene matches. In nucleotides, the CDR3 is TGCGCCAGCAGCCAACTGGACAGGGGGAACACAGATACGCAGTATTTT. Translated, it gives CASSQLDRGNTDTQYF.

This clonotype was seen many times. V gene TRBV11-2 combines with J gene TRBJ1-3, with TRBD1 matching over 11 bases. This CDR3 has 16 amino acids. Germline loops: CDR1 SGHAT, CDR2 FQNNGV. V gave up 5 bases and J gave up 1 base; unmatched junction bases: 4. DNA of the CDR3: TGTGCCAGCAGCCTGGACAGGGGGCAATCTGGAAACACCATATATTTT. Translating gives CASSLDRGQSGNTIYF.

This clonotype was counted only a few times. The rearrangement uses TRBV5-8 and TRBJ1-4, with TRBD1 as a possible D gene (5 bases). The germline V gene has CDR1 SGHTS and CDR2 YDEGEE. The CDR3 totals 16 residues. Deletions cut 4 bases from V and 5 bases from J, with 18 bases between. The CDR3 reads CASSPALQASNEKLFF. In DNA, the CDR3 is TGTGCCAGCAGCCCGGCATTACAGGCGTCCAATGAAAAACTGTTTTTT.

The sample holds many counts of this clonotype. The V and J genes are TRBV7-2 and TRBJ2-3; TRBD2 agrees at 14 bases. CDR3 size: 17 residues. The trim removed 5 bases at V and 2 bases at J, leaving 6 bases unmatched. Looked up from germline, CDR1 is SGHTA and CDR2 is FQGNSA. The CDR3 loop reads CASSVRLAGGPTDTQYF. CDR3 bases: TGTGCCAGCAGCGTTAGACTAGCGGGAGGGCCCACAGATACGCAGTATTTT.

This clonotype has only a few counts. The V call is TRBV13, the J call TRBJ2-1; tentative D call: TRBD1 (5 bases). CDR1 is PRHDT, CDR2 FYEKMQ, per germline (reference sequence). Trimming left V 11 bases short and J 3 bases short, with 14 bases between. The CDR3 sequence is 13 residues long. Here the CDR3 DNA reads TGTGCCGCGAAGGGGCGGATCTACAATGAGCAGTTCTTC. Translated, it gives CAAKGRIYNEQFF.

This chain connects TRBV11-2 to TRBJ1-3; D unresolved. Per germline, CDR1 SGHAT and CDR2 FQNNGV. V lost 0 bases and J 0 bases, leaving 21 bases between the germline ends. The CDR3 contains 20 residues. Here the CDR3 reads CASSLDWAGTHDISGNTIYF. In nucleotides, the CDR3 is TGTGCCAGCAGCTTAGATTGGGCAGGAACCCACGATATCTCTGGAAACACCATATATTTT. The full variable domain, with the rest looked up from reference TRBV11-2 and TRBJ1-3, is EAGVAQSPRYKIIEKRQSVAFWCNPISGHATLYWYQQILGQGPKLLIQFQNNGVVDDSQLPKDRFSAERLKGVDSTLKIQPAKLEDSAVYLCASSLDWAGTHDISGNTIYFGEGSWLTVV.

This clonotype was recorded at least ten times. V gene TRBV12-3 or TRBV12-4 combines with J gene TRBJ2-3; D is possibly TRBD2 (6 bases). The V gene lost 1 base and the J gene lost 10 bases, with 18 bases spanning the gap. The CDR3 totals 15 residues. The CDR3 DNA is TGTGCCAGCAGTTTAGTATTCGGTGGAGGGATTGCGCAGTATTTT. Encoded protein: CASSLVFGGGIAQYF.

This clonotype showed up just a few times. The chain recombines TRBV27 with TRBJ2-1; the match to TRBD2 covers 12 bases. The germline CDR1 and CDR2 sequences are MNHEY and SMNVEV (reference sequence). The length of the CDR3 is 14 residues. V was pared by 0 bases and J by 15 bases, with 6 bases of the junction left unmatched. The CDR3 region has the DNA TGTGCCAGCAGTTTATCACTAGCGGGAGGCCAAAGGTTCTTC. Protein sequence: CASSLSLAGGQRFF.

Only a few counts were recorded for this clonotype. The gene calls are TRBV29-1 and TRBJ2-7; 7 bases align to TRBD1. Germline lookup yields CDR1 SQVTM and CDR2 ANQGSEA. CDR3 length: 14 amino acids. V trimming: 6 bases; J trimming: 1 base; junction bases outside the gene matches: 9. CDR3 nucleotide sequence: TGCAGCGTGCGACCCCGACAGGGTTCCTACGAGCAGTACTTC. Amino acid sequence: CSVRPRQGSYEQYF.

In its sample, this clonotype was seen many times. The CDR3 spells CAKGTNQETQYF. CDR3 DNA: TGTGCCAAGGGGACAAACCAAGAGACCCAGTACTTC. The J gene is TRBJ2-5, the V gene TRBV10-3, with a possible D match to TRBD1 (6 bases). Germline values: CDR1 ENHRY, CDR2 SYGVKD. This CDR3 comprises 12 residues. V lost 10 bases, J lost 0 bases, and 9 bases lay in between.

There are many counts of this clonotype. This CDR3 reads CASSYLAGAEGLTEAFF. CDR3 sequence (DNA): TGTGCCAGCAGTTACTTGGCGGGGGCTGAAGGGTTGACTGAAGCTTTCTTT. The V call is TRBV6-5, the J call TRBJ1-1, with a weak D call TRBD1 (6 bases). This CDR3 contains 17 residues. The germline V and J ends were trimmed by 1 base and 5 bases, with 20 bases remaining between them. CDR1 MNHEY and CDR2 SVGAGI come from the germline V gene.

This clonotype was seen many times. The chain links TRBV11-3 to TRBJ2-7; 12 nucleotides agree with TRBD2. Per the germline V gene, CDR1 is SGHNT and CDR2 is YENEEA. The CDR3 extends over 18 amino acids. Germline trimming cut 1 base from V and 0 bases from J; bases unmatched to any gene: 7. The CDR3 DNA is TGTGCCAGCAGCTTAGTCCTCCTGGGACTAGCGGGCTCCTACGAGCAGTACTTC. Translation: CASSLVLLGLAGSYEQYF.

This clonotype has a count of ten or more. CDR3 in DNA: TGTGCCAGCAGTGCTAGCGGGAGCTACAATGAGCAGTTCTTC. This sequence encodes CASSASGSYNEQFF. The V and J genes are TRBV12-3 or TRBV12-4 and TRBJ2-1, with 10 positions matching TRBD2. Trimming removed 5 bases from V and 3 bases from J; junction bases left unmatched: 1. The CDR3 loop spans 14 amino acids.